This record concerns one T cell receptor (beta chain) sequence. The sample originates from a study of blood T cell repertoires in COVID-19. Sequenced by immunoSEQ multiplex PCR; TCRdb stores in-frame clones only, minus some. Of approximately 90,000 clones in the sample, around three quarters were seen once. Germline V lookup: CDR1 SEHNR, CDR2 FQNEAQ (reference sequence). J lost 3 bases, V lost 4 bases, and 4 bases had no gene match. This CDR3 is built from 16 residues. Sequences were obtained from peripheral blood. The clonotype originates from a human donor in a cohort sampled during active COVID-19. The chain links TRBV7-9 to TRBJ2-2, with 11 bases that match TRBD2. CDR3 nucleotides: TGTGCCAGCAGCTACCGACTAGCGGGATACACCGGGGAGCTGTTTTTT. Its protein is CASSYRLAGYTGELFF. The full variable domain, its missing parts supplied by reference TRBV7-9 and TRBJ2-2, is DTGVSQNPRHKITKRGQNVTFRCDPISEHNRLYWYRQTLGQGPEFLTYFQNEAQLEKSRLLSDRFSAERPKGSFSTLEIQRTEQGDSAMYLCASSYRLAGYTGELFFGEGSRLTVL.